The T cell receptor beta chain under discussion was sequenced for a study of molecular identifiers for immune sequencing clone quantification. At the level of the study: Across replicate runs, RNA obtained from approximately 20,000 or 100,000 naive CD8 cells was divided into five, with four undergoing sequencing. Broader study findings: Over 98% of CMV-specific effector molecules, but under 1% of naive ones, were in clones above 20 copies.

In the case of this clonotype: Its antigen is not known.

Generation of bulk TCR libraries relied on previously described methods and listed TCR primers. From the PCR reads, TCRdb called clonotypes with MiXCR, one entry per CDR3 protein. In the table there are 490,000 or so distinct CDR3 sequences, about a fifth of which are singletons. Sorting recovered naive CD8 T cells on a CD8+CD4-CCR7+CD45RA+ profile. The CDR3 has 13 residues. Per germline, CDR1 SGHAT and CDR2 FQNNGV. Trimming took off 3 bases at V and 5 bases at J, with 7 bases between the two ends. Specimen: naive CD8+ T cells from blood, with Jurkat cell RNA spiked in. As for subset: FACS-sorted CD8+CD4-CCR7+CD45RA+ naive T cells. The sequence derives from a human donor in good health. Some libraries in this study had Jurkat cell RNA spiked in. V is TRBV11-2 and J is TRBJ2-2, with D hard to call. As DNA, the CDR3 is TGTGCCAGCAGCTTTAGTTTGACCGGGGAGCTGTTTTTT. Translated, it gives CASSFSLTGELFF.